This T cell receptor (beta chain) derives from a study of CD8 T cells in ankylosing spondylitis. MiXCR, applied by TCRdb to the 5' RACE reads, yields one record per CDR3 protein. The table has roughly 180,000 distinct CDR3 sequences, roughly 10% seen once; the top ten hold over 13%. CDR3 size: 15 residues. In germline, CDR1 is SEHNR, CDR2 FQNEAQ (reference sequence). V lost 5 bases and J 5 bases, leaving 17 bases between the germline ends. Regarding this clonotype: Antigen specificity is unknown.

Notes on the study in general: Researchers reportedly found disease-linked clones significantly enriched in matched ankylosing spondylitis synovial fluid.

The clonotype was recovered from a female donor with ankylosing spondylitis or in good health (not recorded which). Sequenced: blood, either unsorted or a sorted T cell fraction (not recorded which). The chain combines TRBV7-9 with TRBJ2-3; tentative D call: TRBD1 (6 bases). The chain's CDR3 is CASSLVQGPGDTQYF. The CDR3, as DNA: TGTGCCAGCAGCCTAGTTCAGGGGCCCGGAGATACGCAGTATTTT.